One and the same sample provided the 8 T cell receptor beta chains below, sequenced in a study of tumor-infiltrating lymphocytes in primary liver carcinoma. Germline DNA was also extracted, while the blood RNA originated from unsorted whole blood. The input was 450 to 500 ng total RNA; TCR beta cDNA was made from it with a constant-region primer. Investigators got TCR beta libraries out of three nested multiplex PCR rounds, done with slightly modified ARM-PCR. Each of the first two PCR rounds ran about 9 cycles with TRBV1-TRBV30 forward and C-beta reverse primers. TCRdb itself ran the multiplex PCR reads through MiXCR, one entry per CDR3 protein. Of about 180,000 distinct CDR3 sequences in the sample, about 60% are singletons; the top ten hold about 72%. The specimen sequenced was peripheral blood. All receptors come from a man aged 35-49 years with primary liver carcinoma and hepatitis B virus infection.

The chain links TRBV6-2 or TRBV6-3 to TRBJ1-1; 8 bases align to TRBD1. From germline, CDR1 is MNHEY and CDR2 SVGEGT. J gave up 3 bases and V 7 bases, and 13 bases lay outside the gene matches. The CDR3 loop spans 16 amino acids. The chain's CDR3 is CASKAFRTGRDTEAFF. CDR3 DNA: TGTGCCAGCAAAGCATTCCGGACAGGGAGGGACACTGAAGCTTTCTTT.

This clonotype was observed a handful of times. This chain's CDR3 is CASSQEEYSNQPQHF. The CDR3 DNA is TGCGCCAGCAGCCAAGAGGAGTATAGCAATCAGCCCCAGCATTTT. The chain is built from TRBV4-1 and TRBJ1-5; the D is unclear. The CDR3 is 15 amino acids. Germline-derived CDR1 and CDR2 are MGHRA and YSYEKL. The V gene lost 0 bases and the J gene lost 0 bases, with 6 bases spanning the gap.

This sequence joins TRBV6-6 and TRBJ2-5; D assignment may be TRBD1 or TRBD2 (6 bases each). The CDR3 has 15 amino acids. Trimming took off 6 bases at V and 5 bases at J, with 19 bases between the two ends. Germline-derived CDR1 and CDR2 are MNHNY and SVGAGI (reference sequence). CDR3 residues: CASRRGLGAAETQYF. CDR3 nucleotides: TGTGCCAGCAGACGGGGACTGGGGGCGGCTGAGACCCAGTACTTC.

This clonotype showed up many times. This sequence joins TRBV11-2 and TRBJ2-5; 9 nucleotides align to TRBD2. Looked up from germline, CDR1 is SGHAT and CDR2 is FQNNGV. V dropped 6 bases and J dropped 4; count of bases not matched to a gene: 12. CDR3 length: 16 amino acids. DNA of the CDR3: TGTGCCAGCAGACTTGGCCTAGCGGGATTGTTAGAGACCCAGTACTTC. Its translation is CASRLGLAGLLETQYF.

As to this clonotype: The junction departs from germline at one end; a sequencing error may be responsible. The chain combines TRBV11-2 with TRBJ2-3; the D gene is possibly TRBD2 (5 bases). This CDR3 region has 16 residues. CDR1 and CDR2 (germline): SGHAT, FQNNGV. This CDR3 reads CASSRPLRVSTDAQYF. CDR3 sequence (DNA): TGTGCCAGCAGCCGACCTTTGAGGGTTAGCACAGATGCGCAGTATTTT. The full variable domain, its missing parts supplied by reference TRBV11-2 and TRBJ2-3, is EAGVAQSPRYKIIEKRQSVAFWCNPISGHATLYWYQQILGQGPKLLIQFQNNGVVDDSQLPKDRFSAERLKGVDSTLKIQPAKLEDSAVYLCASSRPLRVSTDAQYFGPGTRLTVL.

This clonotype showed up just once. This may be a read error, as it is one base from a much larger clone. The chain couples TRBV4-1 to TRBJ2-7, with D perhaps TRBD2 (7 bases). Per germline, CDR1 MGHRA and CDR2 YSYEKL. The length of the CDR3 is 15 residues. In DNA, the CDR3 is TGCGCCACCAGCCCTCGGGGAGGGGGCTCCTACGAGCAGTACTTC. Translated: CATSPRGGGSYEQYF.

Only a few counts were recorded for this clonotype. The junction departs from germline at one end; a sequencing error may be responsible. The CDR3 bases are TGTGCCAGCAGTCCGAGCGGGAGTGATTTGGAGCAGTATTTC. It yields the protein CASSPSGSDLEQYF. The gene calls are TRBV6-6 and TRBJ2-7; 8 nucleotides align to TRBD2. The CDR3 covers 14 residues. Germline V gives CDR1 MNHNY, CDR2 SVGAGI (reference sequence).

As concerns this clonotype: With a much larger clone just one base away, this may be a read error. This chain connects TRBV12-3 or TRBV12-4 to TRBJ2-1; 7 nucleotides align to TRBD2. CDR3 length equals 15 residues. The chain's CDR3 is CTSTRARGDYNEQFF. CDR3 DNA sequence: TGTACCAGCACTCGTGCCCGGGGGGACTACAATGAGCAGTTCTTC.